The entry below gives a single T cell receptor beta chain sequence along with its context. The sample originates from a study of T cells expressing NK-cell markers. Germline V gene lookup returns CDR1 KGHSH and CDR2 LQKENI. The CDR3 runs 12 residues. From its re-call of the 5' RACE reads, TCRdb lists each CDR3 protein once, without DNA. The sample table sets out some 390,000 distinct CDR3 sequences. The material sequenced was blood T cells: a sorted CD56 or NKG2C T cell subset, CD4+ or CD8+ T cells, or bulk PBMC T cells (not recorded which). The V gene is TRBV18, the J gene TRBJ2-7. This TCR derives from a woman aged 50 to 60 in good health. This CDR3 is CASSGRSGEQYF.